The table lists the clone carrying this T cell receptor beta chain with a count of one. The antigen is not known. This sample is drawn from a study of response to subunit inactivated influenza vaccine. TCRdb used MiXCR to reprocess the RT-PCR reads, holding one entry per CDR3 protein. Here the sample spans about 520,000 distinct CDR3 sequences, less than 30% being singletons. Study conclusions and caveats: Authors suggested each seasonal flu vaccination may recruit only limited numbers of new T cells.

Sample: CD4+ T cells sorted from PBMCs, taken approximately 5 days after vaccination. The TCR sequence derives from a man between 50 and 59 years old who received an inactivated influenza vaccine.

The CDR3 DNA reads as TGTGCCAGCAGCCCCGGGACTCTCCCAGATACGCAGTATTTT. Protein product: CASSPGTLPDTQYF. The chain joins TRBV7-6 to TRBJ2-3; perhaps TRBD2 as D (6 bases). CDR3 length: 14 residues. CDR1 and CDR2 (germline): SGHVS, FNYEAQ. With 5 bases removed from V and 4 bases from J, the gap between germline ends came to 13 bases.